The next 24 T cell receptor beta chains were all read from a single sample in a study of shared clonotypes between healthy human individuals. Data came from immunoSEQ multiplex PCR; TCRdb stores just in-frame clones and leaves some out. The sample includes approximately 530,000 clones, about 96% seen only once; the top ten take under 0.065%. Sequencing used naive CD4+ T cells sorted from blood. Subset defined: CD45RA+ positively selected. These receptors all stem from a young woman in good health.

The chain joins TRBV30 to TRBJ1-4, with D unresolved. The CDR3 length is 11 residues. V gave up 1 base and J gave up 10 bases, with 7 bases separating them. From germline, CDR1 is GTSNPN and CDR2 SVGIG (reference sequence). In DNA form, the CDR3 reads TGTGCCTGGAGTGACTCAGGAAAACTGTTTTTT. The encoded protein is CAWSDSGKLFF.

V usage is TRBV21-1 and J usage is TRBJ1-3; the DNA was not compared with TRBD1, the D call given in the table. TRBV21-1 is a pseudogene. The CDR3 is 14 amino acids. The CDR3 DNA follows: TGTGCCAGCAGCCGCTCCGGCAGGGGAAACACCATATATTTT. Encoded protein: CASSRSGRGNTIYF.

The genes are TRBV4-2 and TRBJ2-3, with a tentative D call TRBD2 (7 bases). There are 18 residues in the CDR3. Germline V CDR1 and CDR2: LGHNA, YNFKEQ. V was cut by 0 bases and J by 2 bases, with 18 bases left in between. The CDR3 region has the DNA TGTGCCAGCAGCCAAGAAGGGGGGGACACCTTTATCACAGATACGCAGTATTTT. Protein product: CASSQEGGDTFITDTQYF.

The rearrangement links TRBV7-2 to TRBJ2-7, with a possible D match to TRBD2 (5 bases). The V gene's germline CDR1 is SGHTA and CDR2 FQGNSA. This CDR3 comprises 12 residues. V was pared by 6 bases and J by 1 base, with 7 bases between. The CDR3 loop is CASRLGSYEQYF. Written as DNA, the CDR3 is TGTGCCAGCAGACTAGGGTCCTACGAGCAGTACTTC. The entire variable domain, with the rest obtained from reference TRBV7-2 and TRBJ2-7, is as follows: GAGVSQSPSNKVTEKGKDVELRCDPISGHTALYWYRQSLGQGLEFLIYFQGNSAPDKSGLPSDRFSAERTGGSVSTLTIQRTQQEDSAVYLCASRLGSYEQYFGPGTRLTVT.

This clone appeared a single time. V and J are TRBV5-1 and TRBJ2-5; D uncertain. Germline CDR1 and CDR2: SGHRS and YFSETQ. Trimming cost V 2 bases and J 0 bases, with 8 bases left between them. This CDR3 is built from 14 residues. CDR3 region: CASSFSGNQETQYF. CDR3 sequence (DNA): TGCGCCAGCAGCTTCTCAGGAAACCAAGAGACCCAGTACTTC.

The J gene is TRBJ2-2, the V gene TRBV6-6; the D gene is possibly TRBD2 (5 bases). In germline, CDR1 is MNHNY, CDR2 SVGAGI (reference sequence). V was clipped by 6 bases and J by 2 bases, with 10 bases between them. The CDR3 runs 14 residues. The CDR3 DNA sequence: TGTGCCAGCAGGTCCCGGGAAAACACCGGGGAGCTGTTTTTT. Translated, it gives CASRSRENTGELFF.

This chain uses TRBV4-1 with TRBJ2-1, with D hard to call. The germline gives CDR1 MGHRA, CDR2 YSYEKL. This CDR3 contains 17 residues. The V end lost 1 base, the J end lost 1 base, and 14 bases lay between the germline ends. In nucleotides, the CDR3 is TGCGCCAGCAGCCAAGTTCAGACCCGTTTTTCCTACAATGAGCAGTTCTTC. This gives the protein CASSQVQTRFSYNEQFF.

This clone is a singleton in its sample. This CDR3 is CASSVDLHGYTF. The DNA of the CDR3 is TGTGCCAGCAGTGTTGATCTCCATGGCTACACCTTC. The rearrangement uses TRBV2 and TRBJ1-2; D is unclear. V lost 4 bases and J lost 6, with 9 bases in between. There are 12 residues in the CDR3. Germline-derived CDR1 and CDR2 are SNHLY and FYNNEI. The full variable domain, rest sourced from reference TRBV2 and TRBJ1-2, is EPEVTQTPSHQVTQMGQEVILRCVPISNHLYFYWYRQILGQKVEFLVSFYNNEISEKSEIFDDQFSVERPDGSNFTLKIRSTKLEDSAMYFCASSVDLHGYTFGSGTRLTVV.

This clone is a singleton in its sample. This chain joins TRBV6-5 and TRBJ2-2, with 7 bases that match TRBD1. CDR1 and CDR2 (germline): MNHEY, SVGAGI. V shed 7 bases, J shed 6 bases, and the junction held 8 bases outside the gene matches. This CDR3 is built from 14 residues. CDR3 loop: CASTYDRAAGELFF. DNA for the CDR3: TGTGCCAGCACCTACGACAGGGCGGCCGGGGAGCTGTTTTTT.

The chain's CDR3 is CASSDGTGVTDTQYF. CDR3 DNA: TGTGCCAGCAGTGACGGGACAGGGGTTACAGATACGCAGTATTTT. This sequence joins TRBV25-1 and TRBJ2-3; 10 nucleotides line up with TRBD1. V trimming: 3 bases; J trimming: 3 bases; junction bases outside the gene matches: 3. In germline, CDR1 is MGHDK, CDR2 SYGVNS. This CDR3 is built from 15 residues.

The chain uses TRBV5-1 and TRBJ1-5; 7 bases are a match to TRBD1. Germline lookup yields CDR1 SGHRS and CDR2 YFSETQ. The CDR3 consists of 15 residues. With 0 bases clipped from V and 6 bases from J, the junction kept 6 bases outside the gene matches. The CDR3: CASSLGRGSGQPQHF. CDR3 in DNA: TGCGCCAGCAGCTTGGGCAGGGGGTCGGGTCAGCCCCAGCATTTT.

This sequence joins TRBV5-1 and TRBJ2-5; TRBD1 aligns across 10 bases. Germline CDR1 SGHRS, CDR2 YFSETQ. V gave up 2 bases and J gave up 1 base; unmatched junction bases: 2. This CDR3 spans 15 amino acids. CDR3 coding DNA: TGCGCCAGCAGCTTAGGGACAGGGGTCCAAGAGACCCAGTACTTC. Its protein is CASSLGTGVQETQYF.

The chain uses TRBV29-1 and TRBJ2-1; unclear D gene. CDR3 length: 14 residues. CDR1 and CDR2 (germline): SQVTM, ANQGSEA. V was clipped by 8 bases and J by 5 bases, with 19 bases between them. CDR3 sequence: CSTRVDPGHNEQFF. CDR3 coding DNA: TGCAGCACCAGAGTAGACCCCGGCCACAATGAGCAGTTCTTC.

This chain uses TRBV5-4 with TRBJ2-7; 8 bases align to TRBD2. Germline-derived CDR1 and CDR2 are SGHNT and YYREEE (reference sequence). Unmatched junction bases numbered 5, after V lost 4 bases and J lost 2 bases. The CDR3 runs 14 residues. The CDR3 DNA reads TGTGCCAGCAGCCTGACTAGCGCCGCCTACGAGCAGTACTTC. Protein sequence: CASSLTSAAYEQYF. The full variable domain, in which reference TRBV5-4 and TRBJ2-7 provide the parts outside the CDR3, is ETGVTQSPTHLIKTRGQQVTLRCSSQSGHNTVSWYQQALGQGPQFIFQYYREEENGRGNFPPRFSGLQFPNYSSELNVNALELDDSALYLCASSLTSAAYEQYFGPGTRLTVT.

A word on this clone: Different DNA sequences within this sample yield the same CDR3. This chain joins TRBV2 and TRBJ2-2, with a tentative D call TRBD2 (5 bases). The CDR3 is 13 amino acids. Deletions cut 4 bases from V and 7 bases from J, with 10 bases between. In germline, CDR1 is SNHLY, CDR2 FYNNEI. The CDR3 region has the DNA TGTGCCAGCAGTGGGCTAGCCGGCGGGGAGCTGTTTTTT. Encoded protein: CASSGLAGGELFF.

J is TRBJ1-1 and V is TRBV7-9; D is unclear. V dropped 3 bases and J dropped 5 bases, with 7 bases sitting between them. Germline CDR1 is SEHNR and CDR2 is FQNEAQ (reference sequence). CDR3 size: 12 residues. CDR3 residues: CASSLELTEAFF. For the CDR3, the DNA is TGTGCCAGCAGCTTGGAGTTAACTGAAGCTTTCTTT.

This chain uses TRBV5-4 with TRBJ2-1, with 9 nucleotides matching TRBD1. Germline lookup yields CDR1 SGHNT and CDR2 YYREEE (reference sequence). Losses at the gene ends were 2 bases for V and 4 bases for J; bases not matched to a gene: 1. The CDR3 totals 14 residues. This CDR3 is CASSFGTGYNEQFF. The CDR3 nucleotides are TGTGCCAGCAGCTTTGGGACAGGGTACAATGAGCAGTTCTTC.

The chain is built from TRBV25-1 and TRBJ2-5; the D gene is possibly TRBD1 (6 bases). The CDR3 is 15 amino acids. CDR1 MGHDK and CDR2 SYGVNS come from the germline V gene. Between the trimmed V and J ends, which lost 4 bases and 2 bases, there was a span of 14 bases. The CDR3 sequence: CASSASAQGQETQYF. The CDR3 bases are TGTGCCAGCAGTGCCTCCGCACAGGGACAAGAGACCCAGTACTTC.

This rearrangement joins TRBV5-1 to TRBJ2-7; TRBD2 is a possible D gene (7 bases). This CDR3 spans 16 amino acids. Germline CDR1 reads SGHRS; CDR2 reads YFSETQ. Between the trimmed V and J ends, which lost 4 bases and 4 bases, there was a span of 21 bases. The CDR3 nucleotides read TGCGCCAGCAGCGGGACCTCGGGGGCGGGAGTTTACGAGCAGTACTTC. Translating gives CASSGTSGAGVYEQYF.

The gene calls are TRBV15 and TRBJ2-1; no firm D call. This CDR3 contains 15 residues. With 4 bases removed from V and 3 bases from J, the gap between germline ends came to 13 bases. CDR1 LNHNV and CDR2 YYDKDF come from the germline V gene (reference sequence). CDR3 residues: CATSISRSGYNEQFF. The CDR3 nucleotides read TGTGCCACCAGCATAAGCCGATCAGGCTACAATGAGCAGTTCTTC. Complete variable domain (other parts from reference TRBV15 and TRBJ2-1): DAMVIQNPRYQVTQFGKPVTLSCSQTLNHNVMYWYQQKSSQAPKLLFHYYDKDFNNEADTPDNFQSRRPNTSFCFLDIRSPGLGDTAMYLCATSISRSGYNEQFFGPGTRLTVL.

This sequence joins TRBV6-1 and TRBJ2-7; the match to TRBD2 covers 13 bases. The J segment lost 3 bases and the V segment lost 5 bases, leaving 4 bases of the junction unmatched. CDR1 is MNHNS, CDR2 SASEGT, per germline. The CDR3 has 15 amino acids. CDR3 in amino acids: CASSSGLAGVYEQYF. The CDR3 region has the DNA TGTGCCAGCAGTTCAGGACTAGCGGGAGTCTACGAGCAGTACTTC.

The chain has TRBV11-3 and TRBJ2-7; D may be TRBD1 (5 bases). There are 13 residues in the CDR3. V was clipped by 4 bases and J by 5 bases, with 12 bases between them. Germline V lookup: CDR1 SGHNT, CDR2 YENEEA. Here the CDR3 reads CASSYTGEDEQYF. The CDR3 DNA is TGTGCCAGCAGCTACACAGGTGAGGACGAGCAGTACTTC.

A note on this clone: The junction differs from germline at one of its ends, possibly a read error. The J gene is TRBJ1-5, the V gene TRBV5-6; TRBD1 matches at 8 bases. The CDR3 totals 14 residues. CDR1 and CDR2 from the germline V gene are SGHDT and YYEEEE. The CDR3 loop reads CASSKGRQGRTGDF. Written as DNA, the CDR3 is TGTGCCAGCAGCAAAGGGCGACAGGGGCGGACGGGGGATTTT.

This clone was detected once. This rearrangement joins TRBV6-1 to TRBJ1-1; D uncertain. Germline V gene lookup returns CDR1 MNHNS and CDR2 SASEGT. This CDR3 comprises 13 residues. Trimming cost V 8 bases and J 4 bases, with 14 bases left between them. The CDR3 region is CASPRHEGTEAFF. The CDR3 nucleotides are TGTGCCAGCCCCCGGCACGAGGGCACTGAAGCTTTCTTT.